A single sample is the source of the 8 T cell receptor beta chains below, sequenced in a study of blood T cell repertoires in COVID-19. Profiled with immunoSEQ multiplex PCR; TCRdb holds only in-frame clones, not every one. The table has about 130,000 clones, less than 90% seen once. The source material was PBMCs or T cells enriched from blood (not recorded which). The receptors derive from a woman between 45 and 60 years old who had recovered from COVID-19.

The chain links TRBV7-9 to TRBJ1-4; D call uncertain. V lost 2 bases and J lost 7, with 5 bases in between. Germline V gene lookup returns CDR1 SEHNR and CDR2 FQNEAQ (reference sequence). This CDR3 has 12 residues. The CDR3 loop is CASSLSFEKLFF. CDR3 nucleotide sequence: TGTGCCAGCAGCTTATCGTTTGAAAAACTGTTTTTT.

The CDR3 region has the DNA TGTGCCAGCAGCCCCCGTGAAGGGGCGAGCTCCTACGAGCAGTACTTC. Translation: CASSPREGASSYEQYF. The rearrangement joins TRBV7-9 to TRBJ2-7, with a tentative D call TRBD1 (5 bases). V lost 5 bases and J 0 bases, leaving 17 bases between the germline ends. Germline loops: CDR1 SEHNR, CDR2 FQNEAQ (reference sequence). There are 16 residues in the CDR3.

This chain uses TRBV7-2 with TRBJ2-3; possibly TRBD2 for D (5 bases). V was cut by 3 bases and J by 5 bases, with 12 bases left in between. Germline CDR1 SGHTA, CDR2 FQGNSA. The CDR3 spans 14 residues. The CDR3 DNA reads TGTGCCAGCAGCTTGGATAGCGCGCAAGATACGCAGTATTTT. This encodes CASSLDSAQDTQYF.

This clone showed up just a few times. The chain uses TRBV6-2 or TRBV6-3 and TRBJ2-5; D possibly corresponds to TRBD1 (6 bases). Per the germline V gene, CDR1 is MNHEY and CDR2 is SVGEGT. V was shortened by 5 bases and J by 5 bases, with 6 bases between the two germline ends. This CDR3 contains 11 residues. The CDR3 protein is CASSRGETQYF. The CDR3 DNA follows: TGTGCCAGCAGTAGGGGGGAGACCCAGTACTTC.

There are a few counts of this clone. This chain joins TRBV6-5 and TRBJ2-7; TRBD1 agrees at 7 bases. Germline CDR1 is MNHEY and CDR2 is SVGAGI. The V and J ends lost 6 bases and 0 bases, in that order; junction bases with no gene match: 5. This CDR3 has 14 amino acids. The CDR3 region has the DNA TGTGCCAGCAGGGGACAGTCGAACTCCTACGAGCAGTACTTC. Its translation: CASRGQSNSYEQYF.

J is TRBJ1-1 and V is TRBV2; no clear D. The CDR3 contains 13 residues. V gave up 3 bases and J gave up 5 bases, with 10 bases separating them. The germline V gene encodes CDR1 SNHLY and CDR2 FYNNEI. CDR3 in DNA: TGTGCCAGCAGTGAGAGCCTTGGTACTGAAGCTTTCTTT. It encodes CASSESLGTEAFF.

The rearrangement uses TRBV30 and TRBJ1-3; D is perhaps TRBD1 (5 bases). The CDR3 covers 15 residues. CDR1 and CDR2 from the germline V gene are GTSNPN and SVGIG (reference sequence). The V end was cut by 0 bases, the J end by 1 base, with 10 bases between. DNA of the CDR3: TGTGCCTGGAGTGTAAGGGGATATTCTGGAAACACCATATATTTT. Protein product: CAWSVRGYSGNTIYF.

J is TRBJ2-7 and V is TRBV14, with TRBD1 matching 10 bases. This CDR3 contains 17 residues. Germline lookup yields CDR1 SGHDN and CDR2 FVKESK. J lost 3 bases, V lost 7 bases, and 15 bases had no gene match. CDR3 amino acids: CASNRPGTGARVYEQYF. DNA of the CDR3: TGTGCCAGCAATCGACCCGGGACAGGGGCTCGCGTCTACGAGCAGTACTTC.